These 7 T cell receptor beta chains share one sample of origin, sequenced in a study of blood T cell repertoires in COVID-19. Clones were read by immunoSEQ multiplex PCR, and TCRdb kept only the in-frame ones, dropping some. The sample holds around 320,000 clones, 88% seen once. The sample taken for sequencing was peripheral blood. These receptors were taken from a woman aged 25 to 39 who had recovered from COVID-19.

The rearrangement joins TRBV5-1 to TRBJ2-1, with D unclear. Germline V gives CDR1 SGHRS, CDR2 YFSETQ. Trimming cost V 1 base and J 4 bases, with 12 bases left between them. This CDR3 has 15 residues. The CDR3 region is CASSLSPGPYNEQFF. CDR3 DNA: TGCGCCAGCAGCTTGAGTCCCGGTCCATACAATGAGCAGTTCTTC.

V usage is TRBV30 and J usage is TRBJ1-1, with TRBD1 matching over 7 bases. J was trimmed by 0 bases and V by 2 bases; bases with no gene match: 3. The CDR3 is 14 residues long. The germline V gene encodes CDR1 GTSNPN and CDR2 SVGIG (reference sequence). The DNA for the CDR3 is TGTGCCTGGAGTAAGGGACAGTTGAACACTGAAGCTTTCTTT. Translated: CAWSKGQLNTEAFF.

This chain connects TRBV7-8 to TRBJ2-1, with D uncertain. CDR3 length: 13 residues. The V end lost 7 bases, the J end lost 4 bases, and 11 bases lay between the germline ends. CDR1 and CDR2 (germline): SGHVS, FQNEAQ. Here the CDR3 reads CASTLSVYNEQFF. CDR3 bases: TGTGCCAGCACACTTTCGGTTTACAATGAGCAGTTCTTC.

The genes are TRBV12-3 or TRBV12-4 and TRBJ2-1; no clear D gene. Deletions cut 5 bases from V and 4 bases from J, with 9 bases between. CDR3 length equals 13 residues. Written as DNA, the CDR3 is TGTGCCAGCAGTCTATCGATGTACAATGAGCAGTTCTTC. Its protein is CASSLSMYNEQFF.

The V and J genes are TRBV19 and TRBJ1-1; D remains ambiguous. The CDR3 is made up of 14 amino acids. Germline V gene data show CDR1 as LNHDA and CDR2 as SQIVND (reference sequence). V shed 7 bases and J shed 4 bases, with 16 bases lying between them. The CDR3 DNA reads as TGTGCCAGTATACCTCCGGGGAGGACCACTGAAGCTTTCTTT. As protein: CASIPPGRTTEAFF. Full variable domain (missing parts from reference TRBV19 and TRBJ1-1): DGGITQSPKYLFRKEGQNVTLSCEQNLNHDAMYWYRQDPGQGLRLIYYSQIVNDFQKGDIAEGYSVSREKKESFPLTVTSAQKNPTAFYLCASIPPGRTTEAFFGQGTRLTVV.

The CDR3 coding sequence is TGTGCCAGCAGTGTCTGCCTAGTTAGCCACGAGCAGTACTTC. Amino acids: CASSVCLVSHEQYF. The rearrangement joins TRBV6-4 to TRBJ2-7; unclear D gene. Per the germline V gene, CDR1 is MRHNA and CDR2 is SNTAGT. The CDR3 is 14 residues long. The ends were cut back, 4 bases at V and 5 bases at J, with 15 bases in the middle.

Notes on this clone: One junction end does not reproduce the germline sequence, and a read error may be involved. V and J are TRBV5-1 and TRBJ1-6; TRBD1 matches at 9 bases. The CDR3 covers 14 residues. Per the germline V gene, CDR1 is SGHRS and CDR2 is YFSETQ. CDR3 loop: CAGRQGVDNSPLHF. The CDR3 nucleotides are TGCGCCGGCAGACAGGGGGTAGATAATTCACCCCTCCACTTT.